This entry concerns a single T cell receptor (beta chain). These data come from a study of blood T cell repertoires in COVID-19. Produced via immunoSEQ multiplex PCR; TCRdb's table is partial and in-frame only. The repertoire holds 250,000 to 350,000 clones, with 90% as singletons. Germline CDR1 LNHDA, CDR2 SQIVND (reference sequence). Trimming cost V 5 bases and J 3 bases, with 8 bases left between them. The CDR3 is 13 residues long. Sequenced sample: PBMCs or T cells enriched from blood (not recorded which). The chain recombines TRBV19 with TRBJ2-1; D gene uncertain. The TCR originated in a woman younger than 35 with acute COVID-19. This CDR3 is CASSWALYNEQFF. The CDR3 nucleotides are TGTGCCAGTAGTTGGGCGCTCTACAATGAGCAGTTCTTC.